This T cell receptor (beta chain) came from a study of blood T cell repertoires in COVID-19. Study-wide background: Italy, Spain and the United States were the sources of the convalescent and acute COVID-19 samples. T cells, B-cell-depleted T cells, or PBMCs provided the cDNA or gDNA that served as material.

Losses at the gene ends were 4 bases for V and 4 bases for J; bases not matched to a gene: 5. This CDR3 has 15 amino acids. CDR1 and CDR2 from the germline V gene are SNHLY and FYNNEI. Authors' processing steps: Amplification with reference gene primers provided the estimates of nucleated cell counts. The assay was immunoSEQ multiplex PCR, and TCRdb's table has in-frame clones only and misses some. V and J calls plus clone size are reproduced from that table; the DNA served to infer D and trimming. The sample lists 150,000 to 200,000 clones; 65% to 85% were seen once. Sequencing was done on a sample of peripheral blood. This receptor was taken from a man in his fifties or sixties with active or convalescent COVID-19. V usage is TRBV2 and J usage is TRBJ2-7, with 12 bases identical to TRBD2. The CDR3 region is CASSAPTSGGYEQYF. The CDR3 DNA follows: TGTGCCAGCAGTGCCCCGACTAGCGGGGGTTACGAGCAGTACTTC.